This is a list of T cell receptor beta chains from one sample in a study of tumor-infiltrating lymphocytes in primary liver carcinoma. TCRdb fed the multiplex PCR reads into MiXCR, producing one record per CDR3 protein. The sample carries more than 150,000 distinct CDR3 sequences, 60% recorded once. Sequencing input: peripheral blood. The receptors shown here come from a man aged 40-55 years with primary liver carcinoma and hepatitis B virus infection. Each CDR3 is given without its conserved first and last residue. Not every row has a clone size; where given, it reads once, few, many or a size class.

NA	TRBV11-1	ASSLQGLADTQY
NA	TRBV29-1	SVEVTSGSRDTQY
many	TRBV29-1	SVGGGQETQY
NA	TRBV6-1	ASSKTPTAIGSSGNTIY
NA	TRBV12-5	ASALGTSVTDTQY
NA	TRBV29-1	SARDRASYEQY
NA	TRBV30	AWCLTGLNTEAF
many	TRBV4-1	ASSPILAGSYNEQF
NA	TRBV5-4	ASSLATGRGTGELF
NA	TRBV20-1	SASRLGRRGEPTDTQY
NA	TRBV29-1	SVREEETQY
NA	TRBV29-1	SVLFFVSATNEKLF
few	TRBV6-5	ASRDPNNEQF
few	TRBV29-1	SSLEAGTYEQY
many	TRBV29-1	SVEGYGYT
few	TRBV12-3/TRBV12-4	ASSPYGSGSDHEQY
NA	TRBV5-1	ASSFDSYNEQF
NA	TRBV11-2	ASTFTGGLRYEQY
NA	TRBV11-3	ASSSLAGDGEQF
NA	TRBV11-2	ATGLTGGASEQY
NA	TRBV7-8	ATSLVSGEREAQY
few	TRBV6-2/TRBV6-3	ASSRTPGLNLYNEQF
few	TRBV12-3/TRBV12-4	ASSLVGSGSSYNEQF
few	TRBV7-8	ASSLRSQGESPLH
NA	TRBV11-3	ASSSDRGKD
many	TRBV29-1	SVPLVGDTQY
NA	TRBV29-1	SFITANYGYT
NA	TRBV13	ASSLGPAGGPVEQY
NA	TRBV7-9	ASSLNPGLGVNEQF
NA	TRBV11-2	ASSHPLTRTSPYNEQF
few	TRBV12-5	ASGGGLAGETSYNEQF